The 21 T cell receptor beta chains given below trace back to one sample, sequenced in a study of beta chain features in type 1 diabetes listed by TCRdb under 2018. The method behind the library was the immunoSEQ multiplex PCR assay. All of the isolated RNA was reverse transcribed with the High Capacity cDNA Reverse Transcription Kit, so expressed TCRB transcripts were sequenced. Entries here come from immuneACCESS through TCRdb and include only in-frame sequences with V and J called. Some clones fail to appear in such tables; in the studies checked, an unresolved V gene covers under half of the shortfall, and the cause of the remainder is unknown. The sample table holds roughly 180,000 clones, of which approximately 13% were seen once. The ten largest make up 0.62% of the sample. The sample comprised central memory CD4+ T cells from blood. The receptors were sampled from a woman aged 18-35 years in good health.

A few counts support this clone. This chain links TRBV28 with TRBJ1-1; 9 bases map to TRBD1. CDR1 is MDHEN and CDR2 is SYDVKM in the germline V gene. CDR3 length: 14 residues. V trimming: 6 bases; J trimming: 6 bases; junction bases outside the gene matches: 8. CDR3 DNA sequence: TGTGCCAGCAGCCCCCTGACAGGGGGACCTGAAGCTTTCTTT. Residues: CASSPLTGGPEAFF.

Only a few counts were recorded for this clone. The chain carries TRBV30 and TRBJ2-5; D is ambiguous. Germline lookup yields CDR1 GTSNPN and CDR2 SVGIG (reference sequence). V was shortened by 2 bases and J by 4 bases, with 11 bases between the two germline ends. The CDR3 runs to 13 residues. The CDR3 coding sequence is TGTGCCTGGAGTCCCGGTAGCACAGAGACCCAGTACTTC. It is translated as CAWSPGSTETQYF.

This rearrangement joins TRBV11-2 to TRBJ1-1, with D possibly matching TRBD1 (6 bases). Trimming cost V 5 bases and J 1 base, with 11 bases left between them. From germline, CDR1 is SGHAT and CDR2 FQNNGV. This CDR3 spans 14 amino acids. CDR3 amino acids: CASSRDTPNTEAFF. Written as DNA, the CDR3 is TGTGCCAGCAGCCGGGACACCCCGAACACTGAAGCTTTCTTT.

The rearrangement uses TRBV5-6 and TRBJ1-2; the D is unclear. The CDR3 length is 14 residues. V was trimmed by 1 base and J by 5 bases, leaving 12 bases between them. Germline V CDR1 and CDR2: SGHDT, YYEEEE. Here the CDR3 DNA reads TGTGCCAGCAGCTTGTTCGTCCGTGCGTATGGCTACACCTTC. Its translation: CASSLFVRAYGYTF.

The chain links TRBV6-5 to TRBJ2-1; D is ambiguous. This CDR3 spans 12 amino acids. The V and J ends lost 6 bases and 4 bases respectively, with 7 bases between them. CDR1 is MNHEY and CDR2 is SVGAGI in the germline V gene. CDR3 protein: CASRKRYNEQFF. The CDR3, as DNA: TGTGCCAGCAGGAAGAGGTACAATGAGCAGTTCTTC.

The chain recombines TRBV5-6 with TRBJ1-1, with TRBD1 as a possible D gene (6 bases). The CDR3 spans 14 residues. V lost 6 bases, J lost 7 bases, and 19 bases lay in between. Germline CDR1 is SGHDT and CDR2 is YYEEEE. CDR3 nucleotide sequence: TGTGCCAGCAACAATTTACCAGGGGCCCTTGAAGCTTTCTTT. It specifies CASNNLPGALEAFF.

This clone has more than one count but fewer than ten. The V and J genes are TRBV13 and TRBJ2-7; 9 positions agree with TRBD2. Trimming at V came to 5 bases and at J to 3 bases, leaving 14 bases not matched to a gene. Germline assignment: CDR1 PRHDT and CDR2 FYEKMQ (reference sequence). This CDR3 comprises 17 residues. This chain's CDR3 is CASSPHWVSGSFYEQYF. CDR3 DNA sequence: TGTGCCAGCAGCCCCCATTGGGTTAGCGGGAGTTTCTACGAGCAGTACTTC.

V and J are TRBV6-4 and TRBJ2-3, with a weak D call TRBD1 (6 bases). Trimming pared 3 bases from V and 0 bases from J, leaving 7 bases between. The CDR3 contains 14 residues. From germline, CDR1 is MRHNA and CDR2 SNTAGT. CDR3 in amino acids: CASSEDRSTDTQYF. The CDR3 DNA follows: TGTGCCAGCAGTGAGGACAGAAGCACAGATACGCAGTATTTT.

This clone was seen more than once but under ten times. The J gene is TRBJ2-7, the V gene TRBV28, with a weak D call TRBD1 (8 bases). The V end was cut by 9 bases, the J end by 6 bases, with 12 bases between. The germline V gene encodes CDR1 MDHEN and CDR2 SYDVKM. The CDR3 is 11 residues long. The CDR3 DNA is TGTGCCAGTCACAGGGGGGGCGAGCAGTACTTC. This encodes CASHRGGEQYF.

This clone was found a few times. The V and J genes are TRBV19 and TRBJ1-4, with D perhaps matching TRBD1 (5 bases). Looked up from germline, CDR1 is LNHDA and CDR2 is SQIVND (reference sequence). The CDR3 is 12 amino acids. The V end lost 8 bases, the J end lost 7 bases, and 11 bases lay between the germline ends. This CDR3 is CASSSRGEKLFF. The CDR3 DNA reads TGTGCCAGTTCCTCAAGGGGTGAAAAACTGTTTTTT.

This clone was seen a handful of times. The V and J genes are TRBV6-6 and TRBJ2-7; 7 bases are shared with TRBD1. After removal of 7 bases from V and 0 bases from J, the junction contained 6 bases not matched to a gene. The CDR3 is 14 amino acids. Looked up from germline, CDR1 is MNHNY and CDR2 is SVGAGI (reference sequence). The CDR3 protein is CASIRGTDSYEQYF. In DNA, the CDR3 is TGTGCCAGCATTAGAGGGACAGACTCCTACGAGCAGTACTTC.

This clone was seen a handful of times. The chain has TRBV7-8 and TRBJ1-1; 8 positions match TRBD1. The germline CDR1 and CDR2 sequences are SGHVS and FQNEAQ. Unmatched junction bases numbered 7, after V lost 5 bases and J lost 5 bases. The CDR3 is 14 amino acids. This chain's CDR3 is CASSPNRGLTEAFF. In nucleotides, the CDR3 is TGTGCCAGCAGCCCGAACAGGGGGTTAACTGAAGCTTTCTTT. The full variable domain, completed using reference TRBV7-8 and TRBJ1-1, is GAGVSQSPRYKVAKRGQDVALRCDPISGHVSLFWYQQALGQGPEFLTYFQNEAQLDKSGLPSDRFFAERPEGSVSTLKIQRTQQEDSAVYLCASSPNRGLTEAFFGQGTRLTVV.

The rearrangement joins TRBV2 to TRBJ2-7; 9 bases line up with TRBD2. Per germline, CDR1 SNHLY and CDR2 FYNNEI. Trimming at V came to 2 bases and at J to 2 bases, leaving 4 bases not matched to a gene. This CDR3 spans 15 amino acids. The CDR3 sequence is CASSELAGTPYEQYF. The CDR3 DNA is TGTGCCAGCAGTGAACTAGCGGGGACGCCCTACGAGCAGTACTTC.

Here the CDR3 DNA reads TGTGCCAGCAGTAAACTACAGGGGACCACCGGAAACACCATATATTTT. This encodes CASSKLQGTTGNTIYF. The chain uses TRBV28 and TRBJ1-3; 7 positions agree with TRBD1. This CDR3 is built from 16 residues. CDR1 is MDHEN, CDR2 SYDVKM, per germline. V gave up 5 bases and J gave up 4 bases; unmatched junction bases: 11.

The chain employs TRBV10-3 and TRBJ2-7; 12 bases line up with TRBD1. Germline V gives CDR1 ENHRY, CDR2 SYGVKD. There are 16 residues in the CDR3. The V gene end was trimmed by 3 bases and the J gene end by 5 bases; junction bases not matched to a gene: 8. The CDR3 region is CAISDLTGTGGNEQYF. The CDR3 region has the DNA TGTGCCATCAGTGACCTAACCGGGACAGGGGGCAACGAGCAGTACTTC.

This clone has a handful of counts. This chain joins TRBV30 and TRBJ2-6; D might be TRBD1 (5 bases). Germline lookup yields CDR1 GTSNPN and CDR2 SVGIG (reference sequence). The CDR3 spans 15 residues. V was pared by 5 bases and J by 2 bases, with 13 bases between. The CDR3 DNA reads TGTGCCTGGTCCAGGGTTAAGGCTGGGGCCAACGTCCTGACTTTC. It codes for CAWSRVKAGANVLTF.

This chain connects TRBV6-1 to TRBJ1-5, with D possibly matching TRBD1 (6 bases). Germline V CDR1 and CDR2: MNHNS, SASEGT. The V end lost 4 bases, the J end lost 0 bases, and 19 bases lay between the germline ends. This CDR3 spans 18 amino acids. CDR3 amino acids: CASSANVGGVNSNQPQHF. CDR3 DNA sequence: TGTGCCAGCAGTGCAAATGTAGGGGGGGTGAATAGCAATCAGCCCCAGCATTTT.

This clone was picked up a small number of times. The rearrangement links TRBV4-3 to TRBJ2-7, with 9 bases identical to TRBD1. This CDR3 has 16 residues. Germline V gene sequence: CDR1 LGHNA, CDR2 YSLEER. The V and J ends lost 1 base and 4 bases, in that order; junction bases with no gene match: 8. The DNA for the CDR3 is TGCGCCAGCAGCCAAGTTGCTGGGACAGGGACTTACGAGCAGTACTTC. It codes for CASSQVAGTGTYEQYF.

This clone came up many times. The chain employs TRBV28 and TRBJ1-4, with a weak D call TRBD1 (6 bases). Looked up from germline, CDR1 is MDHEN and CDR2 is SYDVKM. With 8 bases removed from V and 8 bases from J, the gap between germline ends came to 24 bases. The CDR3 is 16 residues long. In nucleotides, the CDR3 is TGTGCCAGCCATGGGGGCAGGGGCGAAGTAAAGGAAAAACTGTTTTTT. Translating it yields CASHGGRGEVKEKLFF.

This clone was picked up a small number of times. This chain links TRBV19 with TRBJ2-7; 9 bases agree with TRBD1. CDR1 is LNHDA, CDR2 SQIVND, per germline (reference sequence). There are 14 residues in the CDR3. The trim removed 5 bases at V and 5 bases at J, leaving 7 bases unmatched. CDR3 in amino acids: CASSLRTGVNEQYF. As DNA, the CDR3 is TGTGCCAGTAGTCTCAGGACAGGGGTTAACGAGCAGTACTTC.

V gene TRBV28 combines with J gene TRBJ2-7; D is perhaps TRBD2 (6 bases). Trimming left V 4 bases short and J 2 bases short, with 15 bases between. This CDR3 has 15 amino acids. From germline, CDR1 is MDHEN and CDR2 SYDVKM. The CDR3 protein is CASSSNEGLTYEQYF. In DNA, the CDR3 is TGTGCCAGCAGTTCCAATGAGGGACTTACCTACGAGCAGTACTTC.